The 14 T cell receptor beta chains reported below all come from one sample, sequenced in a study of cytomegalovirus exposure and HLA in healthy donors. It was with 60 Vbeta and 13 Jbeta primers that the PCR ran. Only in-frame clones appear in the TCRdb table, and some are missing; sequencing was by immunoSEQ multiplex PCR. The sample holds approximately 120,000 clones; around 77% are singletons and the top ten take roughly 13%. The specimen sequenced was PBMCs. These receptors all stem from a woman in her 40s in good health and CMV-seropositive.

The table lists this clone with a count of one. The V call is TRBV21-1, the J call TRBJ1-1. TRBV21-1 is a documented pseudogene. The CDR3 spans 14 residues. In DNA, the CDR3 is TGTGCTAACATGTCGGGGGGGACGAACACTGAAGCTTTCTTT. Protein: CANMSGGTNTEAFF.

In this sample, this clone turned up once. V and J are TRBV5-4 and TRBJ2-1, with 10 bases fitting TRBD2. Germline CDR1 reads SGHNT; CDR2 reads YYREEE (reference sequence). V was clipped by 4 bases and J by 10 bases; unmatched bases: 11. This CDR3 contains 15 residues. CDR3 coding DNA: TGTGCCAGCAGCCTACTAGCGGGATACCCTGAGGAGCAGTTCTTC. Protein sequence: CASSLLAGYPEEQFF.

The chain is built from TRBV28 and TRBJ1-4; 8 bases line up with TRBD1. Germline-derived CDR1 and CDR2 are MDHEN and SYDVKM. V lost 6 bases, J lost 5 bases, and 5 bases stayed unmatched. The CDR3 runs to 14 residues. The CDR3 DNA follows: TGTGCCAGCAGCCTAAGGACAGGGAATGAAAAACTGTTTTTT. Its protein is CASSLRTGNEKLFF.

The CDR3 sequence is CASGILAGMQFF. The CDR3 bases are TGTGCCAGCGGGATACTAGCGGGAATGCAGTTCTTC. The genes are TRBV27 and TRBJ2-1; TRBD2 aligns across 10 bases. After removal of 8 bases from V and 12 bases from J, the junction contained 7 bases not matched to a gene. The CDR3 runs 12 residues. From germline, CDR1 is MNHEY and CDR2 SMNVEV (reference sequence).

The chain combines TRBV29-1 with TRBJ1-1; 8 bases map to TRBD1. The CDR3 has 13 amino acids. Germline V gives CDR1 SQVTM, CDR2 ANQGSEA. V was pared by 4 bases and J by 4 bases, with 5 bases of the junction left unmatched. The CDR3 nucleotides read TGCAGCGTTGGACAGGGGAGGTTCACTGAAGCTTTCTTT. Translation: CSVGQGRFTEAFF.

V usage is TRBV2 and J usage is TRBJ2-5; weak D call: TRBD1 (5 bases). CDR1 and CDR2 from the germline V gene are SNHLY and FYNNEI. V was trimmed by 7 bases and J by 4 bases, leaving 13 bases between them. The CDR3 has 13 residues. The CDR3 DNA reads as TGTGCCAGCAAAACGCAGGGTAGAGAGACCCAGTACTTC. Its protein is CASKTQGRETQYF.

This chain joins TRBV7-9 and TRBJ1-6; TRBD1 matches at 8 bases. V lost 4 bases, J lost 0 bases, and 5 bases stayed unmatched. CDR3 length: 17 residues. Germline V gene sequence: CDR1 SEHNR, CDR2 FQNEAQ (reference sequence). In DNA, the CDR3 is TGTGCCAGCAGCTCCGTCACAGGGGGCTCCTATAATTCACCCCTCCACTTT. Residues: CASSSVTGGSYNSPLHF.

The genes are TRBV20-1 and TRBJ2-1; no definite D call. V was pared by 2 bases and J by 10 bases, with 9 bases between. Germline CDR1 reads DFQATT; CDR2 reads SNEGSKA (reference sequence). CDR3 length: 11 amino acids. The CDR3 DNA is TGCAGTGCTAGATTGGCGGAGGAGCAGTTCTTC. Its protein is CSARLAEEQFF.

In this sample, this clone turned up once. This chain connects TRBV9 to TRBJ1-1; a possible D gene is TRBD1 (5 bases). Germline V gene sequence: CDR1 SGDLS, CDR2 YYNGEE. Trimming left V 5 bases short and J 1 base short, with 15 bases between. This CDR3 comprises 15 residues. The CDR3 DNA follows: TGTGCCAGCAGTGCCGGGGGAACGGAGAACACTGAAGCTTTCTTT. This gives the protein CASSAGGTENTEAFF.

In its sample, this clone was seen once. This rearrangement joins TRBV20-1 to TRBJ2-7, with a tentative D call TRBD1 (6 bases). V lost 6 bases and J 7 bases, leaving 13 bases between the germline ends. Germline values: CDR1 DFQATT, CDR2 SNEGSKA (reference sequence). The CDR3 covers 11 residues. Here the CDR3 reads CSAVTRGEQYF. The CDR3, as DNA: TGCAGTGCCGTTACTAGGGGGGAGCAGTACTTC.

The V and J genes are TRBV4-1 and TRBJ2-7, with 7 positions matching TRBD2. The trim removed 1 base at V and 5 bases at J, leaving 5 bases unmatched. Germline CDR1 is MGHRA and CDR2 is YSYEKL. The CDR3 spans 14 residues. CDR3: CASSQVRERDEQYF. The CDR3 DNA reads TGCGCCAGCAGCCAAGTGCGGGAGAGGGACGAGCAGTACTTC.

Concerning this clone: Compared with germline, one end of the junction differs, possibly owing to a read error. Here the CDR3 DNA reads TGTTCCAGCAGCGCTACAGGGTCCGGGGAGCTGTTTTTT. It codes for CSSSATGSGELFF. The genes are TRBV7-9 and TRBJ2-2; weak D call: TRBD1 (6 bases). Germline lookup yields CDR1 SEHNR and CDR2 FQNEAQ (reference sequence). There are 13 residues in the CDR3.

V gene TRBV30 combines with J gene TRBJ2-7; perhaps TRBD1 as D (5 bases). Germline V gene lookup returns CDR1 GTSNPN and CDR2 SVGIG (reference sequence). There are 16 residues in the CDR3. Trimming cost V 4 bases and J 0 bases, with 19 bases left between them. CDR3 loop: CAWIPGNGASSYEQYF. CDR3 nucleotides: TGTGCCTGGATCCCCGGAAATGGGGCCTCCTCCTACGAGCAGTACTTC.

This sequence joins TRBV6-6 and TRBJ1-2; maybe TRBD1 (5 bases). CDR3 length: 13 residues. Between the trimmed V and J ends, which lost 10 bases and 4 bases, there was a span of 16 bases. Germline V lookup: CDR1 MNHNY, CDR2 SVGAGI (reference sequence). CDR3 region: CATFATGTYGYTF. DNA for the CDR3: TGTGCCACCTTTGCAACAGGAACCTATGGCTACACCTTC.